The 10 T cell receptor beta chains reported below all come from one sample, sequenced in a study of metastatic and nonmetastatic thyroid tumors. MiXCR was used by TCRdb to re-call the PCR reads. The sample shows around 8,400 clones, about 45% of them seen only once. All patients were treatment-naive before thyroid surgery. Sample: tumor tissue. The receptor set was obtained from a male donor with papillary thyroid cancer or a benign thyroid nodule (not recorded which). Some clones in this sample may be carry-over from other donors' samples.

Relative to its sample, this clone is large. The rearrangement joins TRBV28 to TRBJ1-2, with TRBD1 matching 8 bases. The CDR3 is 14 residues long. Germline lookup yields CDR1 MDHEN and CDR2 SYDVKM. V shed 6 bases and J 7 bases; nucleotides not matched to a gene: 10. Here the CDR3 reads CASSIPQGARGYTF. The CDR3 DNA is TGTGCCAGCAGCATCCCCCAGGGGGCTCGTGGCTACACCTTC.

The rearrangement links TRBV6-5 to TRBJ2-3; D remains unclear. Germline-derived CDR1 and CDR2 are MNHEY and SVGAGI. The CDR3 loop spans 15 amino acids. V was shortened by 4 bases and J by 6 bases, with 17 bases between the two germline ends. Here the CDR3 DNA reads TGTGCCAGCAGTTTCCGGGCACACCGGTTGGATACGCAGTATTTT. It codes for CASSFRAHRLDTQYF.

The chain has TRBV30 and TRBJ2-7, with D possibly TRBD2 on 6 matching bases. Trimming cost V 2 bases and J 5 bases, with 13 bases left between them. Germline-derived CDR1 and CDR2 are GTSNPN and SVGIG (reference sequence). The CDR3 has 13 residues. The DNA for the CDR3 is TGTGCCTGGAGTACAGGACTAACCCACGAGCAGTACTTC. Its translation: CAWSTGLTHEQYF.

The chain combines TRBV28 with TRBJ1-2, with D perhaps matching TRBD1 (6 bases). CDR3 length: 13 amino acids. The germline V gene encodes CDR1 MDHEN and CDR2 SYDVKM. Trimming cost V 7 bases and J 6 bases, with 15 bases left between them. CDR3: CASTYFRGDGYTF. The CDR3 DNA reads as TGTGCCAGCACCTACTTCAGGGGCGATGGCTACACCTTC.

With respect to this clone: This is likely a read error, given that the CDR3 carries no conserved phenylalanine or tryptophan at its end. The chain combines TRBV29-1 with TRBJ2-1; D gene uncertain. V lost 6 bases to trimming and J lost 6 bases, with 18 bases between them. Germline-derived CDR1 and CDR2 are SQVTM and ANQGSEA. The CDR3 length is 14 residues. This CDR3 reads CSVPPSAFSNEQFC. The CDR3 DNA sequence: TGCAGCGTCCCTCCGAGCGCGTTTTCCAATGAGCAGTTCTGC.

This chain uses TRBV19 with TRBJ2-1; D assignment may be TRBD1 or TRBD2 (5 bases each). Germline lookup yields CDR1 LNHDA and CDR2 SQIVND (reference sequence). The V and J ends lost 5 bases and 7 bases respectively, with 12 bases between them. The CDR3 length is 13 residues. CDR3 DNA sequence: TGTGCCAGTAGTCCCAGAGGGGTAAATGAGCAGTTCTTC. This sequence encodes CASSPRGVNEQFF.

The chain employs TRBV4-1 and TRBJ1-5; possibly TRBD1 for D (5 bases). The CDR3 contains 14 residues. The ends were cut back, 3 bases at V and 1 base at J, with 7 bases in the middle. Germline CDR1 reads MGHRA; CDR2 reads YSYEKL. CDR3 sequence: CASSHRQSNQPQHF. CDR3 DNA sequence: TGCGCCAGCAGCCACCGACAGAGCAATCAGCCCCAGCATTTT.

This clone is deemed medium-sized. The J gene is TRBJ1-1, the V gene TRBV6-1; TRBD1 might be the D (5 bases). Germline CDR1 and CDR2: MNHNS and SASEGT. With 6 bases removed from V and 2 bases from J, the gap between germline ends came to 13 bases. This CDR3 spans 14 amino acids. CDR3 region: CASSLWDSNTEAFF. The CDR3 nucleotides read TGTGCCAGCAGCCTCTGGGACTCCAACACTGAAGCTTTCTTT.

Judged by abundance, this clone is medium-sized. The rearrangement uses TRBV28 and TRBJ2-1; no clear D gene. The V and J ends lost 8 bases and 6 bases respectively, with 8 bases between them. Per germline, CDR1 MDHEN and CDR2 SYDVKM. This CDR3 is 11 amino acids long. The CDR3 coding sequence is TGTGCCAGCGGGCTAGGCAATGAGCAGTTCTTC. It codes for CASGLGNEQFF.

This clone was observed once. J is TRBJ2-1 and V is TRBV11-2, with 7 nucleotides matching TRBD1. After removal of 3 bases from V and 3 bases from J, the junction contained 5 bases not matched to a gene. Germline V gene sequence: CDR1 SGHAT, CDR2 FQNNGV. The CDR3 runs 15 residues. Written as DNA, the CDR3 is TGTGCCAGCAGCTTCGGTCGACAGGGCTACAATGAGCAGTTCTTC. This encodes CASSFGRQGYNEQFF. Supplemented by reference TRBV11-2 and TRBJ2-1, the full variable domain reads EAGVAQSPRYKIIEKRQSVAFWCNPISGHATLYWYQQILGQGPKLLIQFQNNGVVDDSQLPKDRFSAERLKGVDSTLKIQPAKLEDSAVYLCASSFGRQGYNEQFFGPGTRLTVL.